The source of this TCR beta chain is a study of cytomegalovirus exposure and HLA in healthy donors. The PCR had 60 Vbeta and 13 Jbeta primers. TCRdb's table, derived via immunoSEQ multiplex PCR, lists solely in-frame clones and lacks some. The top ten clones hold over 2% of a sample with under 200,000 clones, approximately 80% of them seen once. This CDR3 region has 14 residues. From germline, CDR1 is SGHAT and CDR2 FQNNGV. The V gene lost 3 bases and the J gene lost 3 bases, with 8 bases spanning the gap. The sample taken for sequencing was PBMCs. The receptor comes from a man in his sixties in good health and CMV-seronegative. This chain uses TRBV11-2 with TRBJ1-4; D perhaps matches TRBD1 (6 bases). Here the CDR3 reads CASSFGQSNEKLFF. The DNA of the CDR3 is TGTGCCAGCAGCTTCGGACAGTCTAATGAAAAACTGTTTTTT. The full variable domain, its missing parts supplied by reference TRBV11-2 and TRBJ1-4, is EAGVAQSPRYKIIEKRQSVAFWCNPISGHATLYWYQQILGQGPKLLIQFQNNGVVDDSQLPKDRFSAERLKGVDSTLKIQPAKLEDSAVYLCASSFGQSNEKLFFGSGTQLSVL.